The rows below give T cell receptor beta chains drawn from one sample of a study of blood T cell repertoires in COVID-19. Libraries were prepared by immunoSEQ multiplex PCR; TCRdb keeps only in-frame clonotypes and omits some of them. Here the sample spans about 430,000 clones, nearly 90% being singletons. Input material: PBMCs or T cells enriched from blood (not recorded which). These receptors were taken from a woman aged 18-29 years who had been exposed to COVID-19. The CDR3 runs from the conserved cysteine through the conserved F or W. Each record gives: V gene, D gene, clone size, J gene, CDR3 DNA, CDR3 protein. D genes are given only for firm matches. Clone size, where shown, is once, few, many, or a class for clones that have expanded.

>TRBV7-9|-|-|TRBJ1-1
TGTGCCACAGGGTGGGAGAACACTGAAGCTTTCTTT
CATGWENTEAFF
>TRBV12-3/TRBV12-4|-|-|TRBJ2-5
TGTGCCAGCACCCCCGATGGGGAGGTGACCCAGTACTTC
CASTPDGEVTQYF
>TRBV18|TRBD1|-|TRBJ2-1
TGTGCCAGCTCACCACTCCCGGGACAGGGGATGGACGAGCAGTTCTTC
CASSPLPGQGMDEQFF
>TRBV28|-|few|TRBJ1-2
TGTGCCAGCAACCGAGGGGGGGGTGGCTACACCTTC
CASNRGGGGYTF
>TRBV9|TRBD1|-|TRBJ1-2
TGTGCCAGCAGCGTAGGACAGGGCCGAGGCTACACCTTC
CASSVGQGRGYTF
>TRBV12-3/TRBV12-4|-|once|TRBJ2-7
TGTGCCAGCAGTTTCGACAGTTCCTACGAGCAGTACTTC
CASSFDSSYEQYF
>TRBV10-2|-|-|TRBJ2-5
TGCGCCAGCGGCCTACAGGTCGGTGGGGAGACCCAGTACTTC
CASGLQVGGETQYF
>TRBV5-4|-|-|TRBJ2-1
TGTGCCAGCAGCTTGGGGCTAGCCGTCTACAATGAGCAGTTCTTC
CASSLGLAVYNEQFF
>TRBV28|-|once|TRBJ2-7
TGTGCCAGCGCCCTGGCGGGGGCCAGCTCCTACGAGCAGTACTTC
CASALAGASSYEQYF
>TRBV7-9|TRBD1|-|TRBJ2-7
TGTGCCAGCAGCCCCCCGCCCGGGACAGGGGACTCCTACGAGCAGTACTTC
CASSPPPGTGDSYEQYF
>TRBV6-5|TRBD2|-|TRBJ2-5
TGTGCCAGCAGCCTAGCGGGGGGGTACGGGGAGACCCAGTACTTC
CASSLAGGYGETQYF
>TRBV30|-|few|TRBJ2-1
TGTGCCTGGAGGGAAGGACAGAGCTCCTACAATGAGCAGTTCTTC
CAWREGQSSYNEQFF
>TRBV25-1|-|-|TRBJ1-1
TGTGCCAGCAGTGAATTTCAGGACGTTAGCGCTGAAGCTTTCTTT
CASSEFQDVSAEAFF
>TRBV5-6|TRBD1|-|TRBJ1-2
TGTGCCAGCAGCTCCGGACAGGCCTATGGCTACACCTTC
CASSSGQAYGYTF
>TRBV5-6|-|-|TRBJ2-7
TGTGCCAGCAGCTTGGCGCGGCAGGGAGGATCTCTCTACGAGCAGTACTTC
CASSLARQGGSLYEQYF
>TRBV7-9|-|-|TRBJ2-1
TGTGCCAGCAGCTTAGCCTTTACTAGGGATTATTACAATGAGCAGTTCTTC
CASSLAFTRDYYNEQFF
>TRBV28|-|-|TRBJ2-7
TGTGCCAGCAAGAAGGAGTACGAGCAGTACTTC
CASKKEYEQYF
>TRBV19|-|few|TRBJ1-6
TGTGCCAGTAGTACCACGGACAGACCCAATTCACCCCTCCACTTT
CASSTTDRPNSPLHF
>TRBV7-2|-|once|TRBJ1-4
TGTGCCAGCAGCTTAGGGGGCCGAGAAAAACTGTTTTTT
CASSLGGREKLFF
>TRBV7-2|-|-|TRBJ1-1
TGTGCCAGCAGCTTCGGGGGGGCTACTGAAGCTTTCTTT
CASSFGGATEAFF
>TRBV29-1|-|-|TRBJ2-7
TGCAGCGTTGAAGATCAGGGCGCGACCTACGAGCAGTACTTC
CSVEDQGATYEQYF
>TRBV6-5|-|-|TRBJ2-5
TGTGCCAGCACCCTAACTATCCAAGAGACCCAGTACTTC
CASTLTIQETQYF
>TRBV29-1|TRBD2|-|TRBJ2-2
TGCAGCGGAAGACTAGCGGGGGGGCTCACCGGGGAGCTGTTTTTT
CSGRLAGGLTGELFF
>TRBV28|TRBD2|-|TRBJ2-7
TGTGCCAGCATCACCGGGACTAGCGGGAGAGGACTGACCTACGAGCAGTACTTC
CASITGTSGRGLTYEQYF
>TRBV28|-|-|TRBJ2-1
TGTGCCAGCAGTTTCGTCGGCAGGGGTAAGCGCAATGAGCAGTTCTTC
CASSFVGRGKRNEQFF
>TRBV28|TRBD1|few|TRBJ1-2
TGTGCCAGCAGTTCAACAGGGACAGGCCAATCTGAACTCTATGGCTACACCTTC
CASSSTGTGQSELYGYTF
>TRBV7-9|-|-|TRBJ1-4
TGTGCCAGCAGCCCCCCGACAGGAGGAAGTGAAAAACTGTTTTTT
CASSPPTGGSEKLFF
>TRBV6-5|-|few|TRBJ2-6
TGTGCCAGCACCCCCCGGGGCTCTGGGGCCAACGTCCTGACTTTC
CASTPRGSGANVLTF
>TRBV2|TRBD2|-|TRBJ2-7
TGTGCCAGCAGTGAACCCCAAACGGGGGGGGGCTACGAGCAGTACTTC
CASSEPQTGGGYEQYF
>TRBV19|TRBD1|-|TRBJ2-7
TGTGCCAGTAGCGCGACAGGGGTCTACGAGCAGTACTTC
CASSATGVYEQYF
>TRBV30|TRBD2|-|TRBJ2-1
TGTGCCTGGCCCCTGCCTAGCGGGCGATACAATGAGCAGTTCTTC
CAWPLPSGRYNEQFF
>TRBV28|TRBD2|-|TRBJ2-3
TGTGCCAGCATGGGACTAGCGGGGAGGACAGATACGCAGTATTTT
CASMGLAGRTDTQYF
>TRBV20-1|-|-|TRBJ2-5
TGCAGTGCTAGCTCCGGCGTCCGGGAGTACTTC
CSASSGVREYF
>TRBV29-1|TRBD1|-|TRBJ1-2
TGCAGCGCAGGGGGAGACTATGGCTACACCTTC
CSAGGDYGYTF
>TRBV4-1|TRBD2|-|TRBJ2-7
TGCGCCAGCAGCCAACTAGCGGAGATTTCCTACGAGCAGTACTTC
CASSQLAEISYEQYF
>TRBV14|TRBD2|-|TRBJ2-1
TGTGCCAGCAGCCAAGATTCGGGCGCGGGAGTCTACAATGAGCAGTTCTTC
CASSQDSGAGVYNEQFF
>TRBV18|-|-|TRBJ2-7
TGTGCCAGCTCACCGGGACTGAACTACGAGCAGTACTTC
CASSPGLNYEQYF